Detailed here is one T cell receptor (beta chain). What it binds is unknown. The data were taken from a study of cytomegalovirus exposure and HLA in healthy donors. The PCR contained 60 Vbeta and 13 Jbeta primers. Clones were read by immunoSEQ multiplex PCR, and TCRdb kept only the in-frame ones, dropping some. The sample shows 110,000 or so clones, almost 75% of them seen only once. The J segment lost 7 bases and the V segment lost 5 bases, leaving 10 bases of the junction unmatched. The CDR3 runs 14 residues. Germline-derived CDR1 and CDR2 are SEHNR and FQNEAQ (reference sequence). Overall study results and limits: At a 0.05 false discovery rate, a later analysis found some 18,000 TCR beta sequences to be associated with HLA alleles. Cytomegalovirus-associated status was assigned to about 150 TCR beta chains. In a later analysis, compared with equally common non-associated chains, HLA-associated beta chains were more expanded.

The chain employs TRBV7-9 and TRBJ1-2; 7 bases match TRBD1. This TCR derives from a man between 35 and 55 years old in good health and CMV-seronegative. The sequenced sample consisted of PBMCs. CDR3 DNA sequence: TGTGCCAGCAGCCGGGCGACAGGGATGGTTGGCTACACCTTC. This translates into CASSRATGMVGYTF.